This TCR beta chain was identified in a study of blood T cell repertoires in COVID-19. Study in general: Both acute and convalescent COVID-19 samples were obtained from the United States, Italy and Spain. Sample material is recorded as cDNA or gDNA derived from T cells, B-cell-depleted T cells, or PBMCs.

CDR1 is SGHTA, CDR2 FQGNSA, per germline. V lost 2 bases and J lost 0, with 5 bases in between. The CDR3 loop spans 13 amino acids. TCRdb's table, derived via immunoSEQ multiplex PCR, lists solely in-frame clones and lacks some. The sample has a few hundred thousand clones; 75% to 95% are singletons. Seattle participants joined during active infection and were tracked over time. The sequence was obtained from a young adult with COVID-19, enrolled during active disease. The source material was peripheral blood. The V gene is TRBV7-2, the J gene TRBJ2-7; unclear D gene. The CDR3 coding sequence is TGTGCCAGCAGCTTATTCAGCTCCTACGAGCAGTACTTC. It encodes CASSLFSSYEQYF.